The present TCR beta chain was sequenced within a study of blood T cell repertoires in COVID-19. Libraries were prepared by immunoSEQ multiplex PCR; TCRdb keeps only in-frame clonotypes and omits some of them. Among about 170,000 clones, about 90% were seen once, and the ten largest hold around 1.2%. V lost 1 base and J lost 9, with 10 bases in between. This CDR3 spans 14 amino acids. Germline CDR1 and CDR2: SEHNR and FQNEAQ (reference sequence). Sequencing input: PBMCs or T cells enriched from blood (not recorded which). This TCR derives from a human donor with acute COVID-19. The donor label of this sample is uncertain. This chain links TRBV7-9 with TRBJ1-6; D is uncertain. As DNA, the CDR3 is TGTGCCAGCAGCTTAGGAGGGAGTGGTTCACCCCTCCACTTT. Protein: CASSLGGSGSPLHF.